The source of this T cell receptor (beta chain) is a study of cytomegalovirus exposure and HLA in healthy donors. The primer mix had 60 Vbeta and 13 Jbeta primers. The method was immunoSEQ multiplex PCR; TCRdb's version includes in-frame clones alone and lacks a portion of them. The sample includes over 100,000 clones, 74% of them seen just once. This clone has more than one count but fewer than ten. Deletions cut 0 bases from V and 2 bases from J, with 8 bases between. The CDR3 spans 14 residues. Germline assignment: CDR1 SGDLS and CDR2 YYNGEE. Sample: PBMCs. The chain uses TRBV9 and TRBJ2-5; D is undetermined. This TCR was recovered from a human donor in good health. This CDR3 is CASSVAPDQETQYF. Here the CDR3 DNA reads TGTGCCAGCAGCGTAGCCCCAGATCAAGAGACCCAGTACTTC.